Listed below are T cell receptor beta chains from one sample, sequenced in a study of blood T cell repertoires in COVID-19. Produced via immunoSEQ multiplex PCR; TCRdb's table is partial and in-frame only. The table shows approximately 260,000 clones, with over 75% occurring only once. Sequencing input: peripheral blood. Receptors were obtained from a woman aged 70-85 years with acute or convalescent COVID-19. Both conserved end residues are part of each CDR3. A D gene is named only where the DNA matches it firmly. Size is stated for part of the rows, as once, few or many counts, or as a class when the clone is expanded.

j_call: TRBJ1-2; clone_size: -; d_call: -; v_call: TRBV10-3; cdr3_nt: TGTGCCATCAGTGACCTACTAAACTACTCTAACTATGGCTACACCTTC; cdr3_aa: CAISDLLNYSNYGYTF
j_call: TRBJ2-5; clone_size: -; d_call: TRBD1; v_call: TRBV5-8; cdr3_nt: TGTGCCAGCAGCTTGGTGGATCGGGACAGCCCCTACTTC; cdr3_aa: CASSLVDRDSPYF
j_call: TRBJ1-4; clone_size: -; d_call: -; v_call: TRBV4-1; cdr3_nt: TGCGCCAGCAGCCAAGTCTTAGCGGGGGGAGAGGCTAATGAAAAACTGTTTTTT; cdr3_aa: CASSQVLAGGEANEKLFF
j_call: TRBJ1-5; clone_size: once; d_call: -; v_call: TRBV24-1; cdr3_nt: TGTGCCACCAGTGAGACTGAGAATCAGCCCCAGCATTTT; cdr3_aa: CATSETENQPQHF
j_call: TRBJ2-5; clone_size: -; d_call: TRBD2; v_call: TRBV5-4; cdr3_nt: TGTGCCAGCAGCTTGAGCGGGGCCCTGAGGACCCAGTACTTC; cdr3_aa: CASSLSGALRTQYF
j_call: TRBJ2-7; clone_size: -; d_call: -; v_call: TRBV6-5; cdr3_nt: TGTGCCAGCAGTTCGGGGACTTCCCGAACCTACGAGCAGTACTTC; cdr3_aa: CASSSGTSRTYEQYF
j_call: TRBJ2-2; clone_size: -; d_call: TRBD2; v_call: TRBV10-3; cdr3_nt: TGTGCCATCAGTGGGACTAGCGGGGCCTTAGGGGAGCTGTTTTTT; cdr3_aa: CAISGTSGALGELFF
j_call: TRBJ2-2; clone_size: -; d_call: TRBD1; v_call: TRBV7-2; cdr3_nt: TGTGCCAGCAGGACAGGGGGCAGAAGGAGCGGGGAGCTGTTTTTT; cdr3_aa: CASRTGGRRSGELFF
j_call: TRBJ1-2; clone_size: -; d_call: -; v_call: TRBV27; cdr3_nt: TGTGCCAGCAGTTTTGCAGGACTACGGGGCTACACCTTC; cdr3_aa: CASSFAGLRGYTF
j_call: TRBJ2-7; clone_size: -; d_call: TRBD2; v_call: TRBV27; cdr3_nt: TGTGCCAGCCAACCGTCTAGCGGGGGGCGAGGCGAGCAGTACTTC; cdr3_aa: CASQPSSGGRGEQYF
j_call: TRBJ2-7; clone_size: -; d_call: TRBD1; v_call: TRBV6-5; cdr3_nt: TGTGCCAGCGGGGACAGGAGTTACGAGCAGTACTTC; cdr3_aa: CASGDRSYEQYF
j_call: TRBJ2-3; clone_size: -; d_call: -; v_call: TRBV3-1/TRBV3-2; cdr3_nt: TGTGCCAGCAGCCAAGATTCAGCGGCCCCTGGGCAGTATTTT; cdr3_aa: CASSQDSAAPGQYF
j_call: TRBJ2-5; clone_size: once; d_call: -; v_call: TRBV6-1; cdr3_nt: TGTGCCAGCAGTGAACAGGGGCAAGAGACCCAGTACTTC; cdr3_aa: CASSEQGQETQYF
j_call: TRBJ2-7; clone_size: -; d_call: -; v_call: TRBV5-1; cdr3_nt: TGCGCCAGCAGCTTCAGCGACTATCTCTCCTACGAGCAGTACTTC; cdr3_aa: CASSFSDYLSYEQYF
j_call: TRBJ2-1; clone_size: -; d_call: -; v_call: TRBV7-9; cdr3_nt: TGTGCCAGCAGCTCCATCTCCTACAATGAGCAGTTCTTC; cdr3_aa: CASSSISYNEQFF
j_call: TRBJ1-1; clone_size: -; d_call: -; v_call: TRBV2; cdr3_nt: TGTGCCAGCAATACGGGGATGAACACTGAAGCTTTCTTT; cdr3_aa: CASNTGMNTEAFF
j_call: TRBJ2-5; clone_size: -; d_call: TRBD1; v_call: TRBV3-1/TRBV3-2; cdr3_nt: TGTGCCAGCAGCCAAGGATACACAGGGGGTTACGGGGAGACCCAGTACTTC; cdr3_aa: CASSQGYTGGYGETQYF
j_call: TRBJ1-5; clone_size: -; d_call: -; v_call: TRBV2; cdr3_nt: TGTGCCAGCAGGCTGGGAGGTGGGGATCAGCCCCAGCATTTT; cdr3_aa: CASRLGGGDQPQHF
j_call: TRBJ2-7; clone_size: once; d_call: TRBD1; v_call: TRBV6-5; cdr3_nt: TGTGCCAGCAGTTCGTGGACAGGGGACGACGAGCAGTACTTC; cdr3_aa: CASSSWTGDDEQYF
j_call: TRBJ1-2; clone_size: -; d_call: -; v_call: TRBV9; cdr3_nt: TGTGCCAGCAGCGTAGGTCCAGGGGAAGCTAACTATGGCTACACCTTC; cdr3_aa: CASSVGPGEANYGYTF
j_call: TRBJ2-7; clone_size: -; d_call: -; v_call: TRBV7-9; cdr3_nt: TGTGCCAGCAGCCCCCCTTCCGTTAACTACGAGCAGTACTTC; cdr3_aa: CASSPPSVNYEQYF
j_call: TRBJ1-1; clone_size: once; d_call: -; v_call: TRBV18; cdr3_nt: TGTGCCAGCTCGGACGGGATGAACACTGAAGCTTTCTTT; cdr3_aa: CASSDGMNTEAFF
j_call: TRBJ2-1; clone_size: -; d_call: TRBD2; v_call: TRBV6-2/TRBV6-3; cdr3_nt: TGTGCCAGCAGTTACGTTCGCGGGGGGGCCCACAATGAGCAGTTCTTC; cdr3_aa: CASSYVRGGAHNEQFF
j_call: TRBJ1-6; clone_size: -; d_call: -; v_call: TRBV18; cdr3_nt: TGTGCCAGCTCACCTCTAGGGGTATCGGGTTCACCCCTCCACTTT; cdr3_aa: CASSPLGVSGSPLHF
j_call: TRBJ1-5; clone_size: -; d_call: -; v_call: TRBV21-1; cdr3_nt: TGTGCCAGCAGCCGAGTACAGGGTTATCAGCCCCAGCATTTT; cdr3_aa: CASSRVQGYQPQHF
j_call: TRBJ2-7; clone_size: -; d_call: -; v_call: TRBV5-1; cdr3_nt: TGCGCCAGCAGGCGGGACCCCTACGAGCAGTACTTC; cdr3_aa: CASRRDPYEQYF
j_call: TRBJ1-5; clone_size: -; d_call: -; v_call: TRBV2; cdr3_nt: TGTGCCAGCAGCCCTAGCTGGGGAGACAATCAGCCCCAGCATTTT; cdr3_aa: CASSPSWGDNQPQHF
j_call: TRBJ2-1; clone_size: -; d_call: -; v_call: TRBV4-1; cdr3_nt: TGCGCCAGCAGCCAAAGTGGGGGGACTTACAATGAGCAGTTCTTC; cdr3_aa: CASSQSGGTYNEQFF
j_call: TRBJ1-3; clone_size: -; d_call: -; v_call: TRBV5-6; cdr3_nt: TGTGCCAGCAGCTTGTATCCCACAGGCAGCTCTGGAAACACCATATATTTT; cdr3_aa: CASSLYPTGSSGNTIYF
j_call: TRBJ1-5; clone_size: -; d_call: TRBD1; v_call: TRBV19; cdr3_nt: TGTGCCAGTAGTATGGGACAGGTGGGTAATCAGCCCCAGCATTTT; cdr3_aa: CASSMGQVGNQPQHF
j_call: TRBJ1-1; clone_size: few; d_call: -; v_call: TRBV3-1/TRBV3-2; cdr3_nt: TGTGCCAGCAGCCAAAGGGGAGGGGCTGAAGCTTTCTTT; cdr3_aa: CASSQRGGAEAFF
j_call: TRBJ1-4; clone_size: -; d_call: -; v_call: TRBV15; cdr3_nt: TGTGCCACCAGCAGAGCTTTGACAGAGATTGAAAAACTGTTTTTT; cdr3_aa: CATSRALTEIEKLFF
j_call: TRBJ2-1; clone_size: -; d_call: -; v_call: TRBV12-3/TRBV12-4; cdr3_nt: TGTGCCAGCAGTTCCGGGGGATACGAGGTCTTC; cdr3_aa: CASSSGGYEVF
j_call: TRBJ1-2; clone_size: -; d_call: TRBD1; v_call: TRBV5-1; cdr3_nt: TGCGCCAGCAGCGGGGGACAGGGGGTCTATGGCTACACCTTC; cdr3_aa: CASSGGQGVYGYTF
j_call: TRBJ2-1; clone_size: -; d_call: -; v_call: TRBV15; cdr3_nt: TGTGCCACCAGCAGAGAGCTGGCCCGTGAGCAGTTCTTC; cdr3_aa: CATSRELAREQFF
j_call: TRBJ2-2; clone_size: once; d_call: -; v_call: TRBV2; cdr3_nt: TGTGCCAGCAGTACTACGAACACCGGGGAGCTGTTTTTT; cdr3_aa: CASSTTNTGELFF
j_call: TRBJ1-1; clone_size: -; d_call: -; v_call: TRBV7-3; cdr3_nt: TGTGCCAGCAGCTTCGGGACACCCTACAGCACTGAAGCTTTCTTT; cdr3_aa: CASSFGTPYSTEAFF
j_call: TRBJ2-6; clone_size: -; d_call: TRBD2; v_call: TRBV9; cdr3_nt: TGTGCCAGCAGCGTAGGTTCGACTAGCTGGAGCTCTGGGGCCAACGTCCTGACTTTC; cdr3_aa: CASSVGSTSWSSGANVLTF
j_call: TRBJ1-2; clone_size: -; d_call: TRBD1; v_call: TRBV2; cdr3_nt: TGTGCCAGCAGGCCGTACGGGACAGGGGGCCTCTATGGCTACACCTTC; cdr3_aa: CASRPYGTGGLYGYTF
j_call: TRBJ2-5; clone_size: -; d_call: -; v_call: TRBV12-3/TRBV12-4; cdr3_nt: TGTGCCAGCAGTTTGAGAGGAGAGACCCAGTACTTC; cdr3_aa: CASSLRGETQYF
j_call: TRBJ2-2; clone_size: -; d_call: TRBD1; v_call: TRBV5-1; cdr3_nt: TGCGCCAGCAGCTTGTCGGGACAGGGGAACTCCGGGGAGCTGTTTTTT; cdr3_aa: CASSLSGQGNSGELFF
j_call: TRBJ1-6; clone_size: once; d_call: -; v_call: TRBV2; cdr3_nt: TGTGCCAGCACTGAGGACAGACTCTCACCCCTCCACTTT; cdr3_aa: CASTEDRLSPLHF
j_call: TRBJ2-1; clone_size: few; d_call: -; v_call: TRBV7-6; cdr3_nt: TGTGCCAGCAGCCGTCGTACTTTGGCCTACAATGAGCAGTTCTTC; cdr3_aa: CASSRRTLAYNEQFF
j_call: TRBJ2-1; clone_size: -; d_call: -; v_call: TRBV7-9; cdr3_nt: TGTGCCAGTCTTTCAAGCGTAGGATTGGAGAATCAGTTCTTC; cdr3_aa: CASLSSVGLENQFF
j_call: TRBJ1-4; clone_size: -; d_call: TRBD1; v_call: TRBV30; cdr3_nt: TGTGCCTGGACTCCTCCCAGGGGGCGAGGAGAAAAACTGTTTTTT; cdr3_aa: CAWTPPRGRGEKLFF
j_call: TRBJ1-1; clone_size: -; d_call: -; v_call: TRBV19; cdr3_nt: TGTGCCAGTAGGGATTTTCGGGGAATGACTGAAGCTTTCTTT; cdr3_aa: CASRDFRGMTEAFF
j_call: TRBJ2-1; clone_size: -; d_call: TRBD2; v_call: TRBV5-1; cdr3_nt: TGCGCCAGCAGCTTAGGAGCGGGGGGGCCCGGCTCCTACAATGAGCAGTTCTTC; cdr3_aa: CASSLGAGGPGSYNEQFF
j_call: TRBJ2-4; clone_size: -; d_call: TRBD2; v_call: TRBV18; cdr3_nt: TGTGCCAGCTCAGACCCGGGCGGGGGTAAAAACATTCAGTACTTC; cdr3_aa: CASSDPGGGKNIQYF
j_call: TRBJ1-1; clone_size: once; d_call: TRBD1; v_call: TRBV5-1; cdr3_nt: TGCGCCAGCAGCCAAACCGGGACAGGGAGGGGGAACACTGAAGCTTTCTTT; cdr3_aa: CASSQTGTGRGNTEAFF
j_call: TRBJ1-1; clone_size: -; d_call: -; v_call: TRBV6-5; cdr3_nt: TGTGCCAGCAGTACTACAAGGAACACTGAAGCTTTCTTT; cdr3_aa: CASSTTRNTEAFF
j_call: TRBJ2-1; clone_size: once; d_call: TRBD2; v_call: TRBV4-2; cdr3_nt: TGTGCCAGCAGCCAAGCTCGGCGGGGGGCTTACAATGAGCAGTTCTTC; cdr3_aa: CASSQARRGAYNEQFF
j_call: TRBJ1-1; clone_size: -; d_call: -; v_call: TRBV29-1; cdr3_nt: TGCAGCGTTGAGGGGCGGAGAGAAGCTTTCTTT; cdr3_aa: CSVEGRREAFF
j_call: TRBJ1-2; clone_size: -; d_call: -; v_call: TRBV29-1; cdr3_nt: TGCAGCGTTGTTCGTAATTCGGGGGGGTCGGCTGCTTGGAGCTACACCTTC; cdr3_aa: CSVVRNSGGSAAWSYTF
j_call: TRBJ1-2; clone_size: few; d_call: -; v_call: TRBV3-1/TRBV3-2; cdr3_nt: TGTGCCAGCAGCCAAGGGTCAAACAGCCGCGGCTACACCTTC; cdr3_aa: CASSQGSNSRGYTF
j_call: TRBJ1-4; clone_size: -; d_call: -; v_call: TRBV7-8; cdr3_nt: TGTGCCAGCAGCTTATACGCGGCCGATCAGACCCAAAAACTGTTTTTT; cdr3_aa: CASSLYAADQTQKLFF
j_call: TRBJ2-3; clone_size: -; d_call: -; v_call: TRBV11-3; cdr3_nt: TGTGCCAGCAGTCGCAGGACGGGGAGCACAGATACGCAGTATTTT; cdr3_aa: CASSRRTGSTDTQYF